The 19 T cell receptor beta chains presented below share a single source sample, sequenced in a study of shared clonotypes between healthy human individuals. The data were produced by immunoSEQ multiplex PCR, yet TCRdb's version contains in-frame clones alone and is incomplete. The sample has about a million clones; around 76% are singletons. The sample comprised memory CD4+ T cells sorted from blood. Subset denoted: CD45RA-negative fraction. All receptors come from a man between 18 and 29 years old in good health.

The chain has TRBV5-1 and TRBJ2-3, with 7 bases that match TRBD1. Looked up from germline, CDR1 is SGHRS and CDR2 is YFSETQ. The CDR3 spans 15 residues. The ends lost 4 bases at V and 2 bases at J; junction bases unmatched: 7. The DNA for the CDR3 is TGCGCCAGCAGCCGGGACAGCATTTTCACAGATACGCAGTATTTT. Its protein is CASSRDSIFTDTQYF.

The chain recombines TRBV19 with TRBJ1-6; D gene ambiguous. In germline, CDR1 is LNHDA, CDR2 SQIVND (reference sequence). This CDR3 region has 16 residues. V gave up 4 bases and J gave up 3 bases, with 13 bases separating them. The CDR3 DNA reads TGTGCCAGTAGTACCACCCGGGCCAGCTATAATTCACCCCTCCACTTT. It yields the protein CASSTTRASYNSPLHF.

This chain uses TRBV6-5 with TRBJ1-5; D perhaps matches TRBD1 (6 bases). Looked up from germline, CDR1 is MNHEY and CDR2 is SVGAGI. The CDR3 contains 13 residues. V lost 5 bases and J 8 bases, leaving 13 bases between the germline ends. For the CDR3, the DNA is TGTGCCAGCAGTCCCCACAGGGACGAGCCCCAGCATTTT. Translated: CASSPHRDEPQHF.

The genes are TRBV5-1 and TRBJ2-3, with D possibly TRBD1 on 5 matching bases. Germline V lookup: CDR1 SGHRS, CDR2 YFSETQ. CDR3 length equals 15 residues. V lost 1 base and J lost 4, with 13 bases in between. The CDR3 nucleotides read TGCGCCAGCAGCTTGCGGCAGGGCAAATCAGATACGCAGTATTTT. Protein sequence: CASSLRQGKSDTQYF.

The rearrangement joins TRBV18 to TRBJ1-3; no firm D call. With 6 bases removed from V and 2 bases from J, the gap between germline ends came to 23 bases. Per germline, CDR1 KGHSH and CDR2 LQKENI. This CDR3 is built from 18 residues. CDR3 nucleotide sequence: TGTGCCAGCTCGCAATACAAATCTTTTGGGCAGACTGGAAACACCATATATTTT. This gives the protein CASSQYKSFGQTGNTIYF.

This clone came up a few times. This sample also contains other DNA sequences that code for the same CDR3. The J gene is TRBJ2-7, the V gene TRBV5-1; D is uncertain. The CDR3 is 13 residues long. Germline assignment: CDR1 SGHRS and CDR2 YFSETQ. V was pared by 4 bases and J by 4 bases, with 12 bases between. The CDR3 region has the DNA TGCGCCAGCAGCCCGGACCCTTCTTACGAGCAGTACTTC. This codes for CASSPDPSYEQYF.

The rearrangement links TRBV19 to TRBJ2-4; 9 nucleotides match TRBD1. The CDR3 consists of 22 residues. Germline V CDR1 and CDR2: LNHDA, SQIVND (reference sequence). V shed 0 bases, J shed 1 base, and the junction held 19 bases outside the gene matches. This CDR3 reads CASSIDRGDLQGAYPAKNIQYF. Here the CDR3 DNA reads TGTGCCAGTAGTATAGATAGGGGGGATTTACAGGGGGCCTACCCCGCCAAAAACATTCAGTACTTC.

V gene TRBV7-9 combines with J gene TRBJ2-1; 13 bases fit TRBD2. CDR1 SEHNR and CDR2 FQNEAQ come from the germline V gene (reference sequence). J was trimmed by 7 bases and V by 3 bases; bases with no gene match: 3. The CDR3 has 15 residues. The CDR3 reads CASSLGTSGTNEQFF. The CDR3 bases are TGTGCCAGCAGCTTGGGGACTAGCGGGACAAATGAGCAGTTCTTC.

The chain is built from TRBV6-5 and TRBJ1-2; no definite D call. The CDR3 totals 12 residues. CDR1 MNHEY and CDR2 SVGAGI come from the germline V gene. The ends were cut back, 5 bases at V and 8 bases at J, with 12 bases in the middle. The CDR3 loop is CASSRHGEGYTF. CDR3 in DNA: TGTGCCAGCAGTCGGCATGGGGAAGGCTACACCTTC.

The V and J genes are TRBV2 and TRBJ1-2, with TRBD1 matching over 7 bases. The CDR3 runs to 14 residues. Germline trimming cut 4 bases from V and 4 bases from J; bases unmatched to any gene: 6. Germline-derived CDR1 and CDR2 are SNHLY and FYNNEI. The CDR3 reads CASSGTGNLYGYTF. CDR3 sequence (DNA): TGTGCCAGCAGTGGGACAGGAAACCTCTATGGCTACACCTTC.

The chain employs TRBV5-1 and TRBJ2-7; D is possibly TRBD1 or TRBD2 (6 bases each). The CDR3 is 13 amino acids. In germline, CDR1 is SGHRS, CDR2 YFSETQ. V was clipped by 5 bases and J by 3 bases, with 12 bases between them. CDR3 loop: CASRRDTFYEQYF. The CDR3 nucleotides read TGCGCCAGCAGGCGGGACACCTTCTACGAGCAGTACTTC.

This chain joins TRBV7-2 and TRBJ2-3; 8 nucleotides agree with TRBD2. Germline trimming cut 2 bases from V and 3 bases from J; bases unmatched to any gene: 4. Germline assignment: CDR1 SGHTA and CDR2 FQGNSA. The CDR3 length is 15 residues. DNA for the CDR3: TGTGCCAGCAGCTTATACGGGAGGGGAACAGATACGCAGTATTTT. It specifies CASSLYGRGTDTQYF.

This chain links TRBV4-1 with TRBJ2-7; D perhaps matches TRBD2 (7 bases). CDR3 length equals 17 residues. Germline CDR1 and CDR2: MGHRA and YSYEKL. Trimming pared 5 bases from V and 2 bases from J, leaving 22 bases between. Here the CDR3 DNA reads TGCGCCAGCAGCTTAGGAGGGGGGGCCACATCTACCTACGAGCAGTACTTC. The encoded protein is CASSLGGGATSTYEQYF.

J is TRBJ2-6 and V is TRBV29-1; no reliable D call. V lost 7 bases and J 0 bases, leaving 10 bases between the germline ends. This CDR3 is 14 amino acids long. Germline V gene data show CDR1 as SQVTM and CDR2 as ANQGSEA. The CDR3 here is CSALHPSGANVLTF. For the CDR3, the DNA is TGCAGCGCCCTACACCCCTCTGGGGCCAACGTCCTGACTTTC. The complete variable domain, with remaining parts taken from reference TRBV29-1 and TRBJ2-6, reads SAVISQKPSRDICQRGTSLTIQCQVDSQVTMMFWYRQQPGQSLTLIATANQGSEATYESGFVIDKFPISRPNLTFSTLTVSNMSPEDSSIYLCSALHPSGANVLTFGAGSRLTVL.

This sequence joins TRBV9 and TRBJ2-1; 8 nucleotides line up with TRBD1. V shed 0 bases, J shed 6 bases, and the junction held 8 bases outside the gene matches. Germline V gene data show CDR1 as SGDLS and CDR2 as YYNGEE. This CDR3 has 16 residues. DNA for the CDR3: TGTGCCAGCAGCGTAGGAAGCAGGGGGCCCTCCAATGAGCAGTTCTTC. This encodes CASSVGSRGPSNEQFF.

The rearrangement joins TRBV5-1 to TRBJ1-1; the D is unclear. Germline loops: CDR1 SGHRS, CDR2 YFSETQ. The V and J ends lost 4 bases and 1 base respectively, with 8 bases between them. The CDR3 runs to 13 residues. CDR3 region: CASSKTQNTEAFF. For the CDR3, the DNA is TGCGCCAGCAGCAAGACACAGAACACTGAAGCTTTCTTT.

This clone has a handful of counts. Relative to the germline gene, one junction end is altered; a read error may explain this. CDR3: CASSFRGTETQYF. CDR3 DNA sequence: TGTGCTAGCAGCTTCAGGGGTACAGAGACCCAGTACTTC. The rearrangement links TRBV7-7 to TRBJ2-5; possible D gene TRBD1, 6 bases. Germline V CDR1 and CDR2: SSHAT, FNYEAQ (reference sequence). The CDR3 runs 13 residues.

Turning to this clone: Mismatch with germline at one junction end may stem from a read error. Other nucleotide sequences in the sample specify the same CDR3. The chain recombines TRBV7-7 with TRBJ2-2, with unresolved D. The CDR3 is 13 residues long. CDR1 and CDR2 (germline): SSHAT, FNYEAQ (reference sequence). CDR3 sequence (DNA): TGTGCTAGCAGCTTGGATAACACCGGGGAGCTGTTTTTT. It yields the protein CASSLDNTGELFF. The full variable domain, in which reference TRBV7-7 and TRBJ2-2 provide the parts outside the CDR3, is GAGVSQSPRYKVTKRGQDVTLRCDPISSHATLYWYQQALGQGPEFLTYFNYEAQPDKSGLPSDRFSAERPEGSISTLTIQRTEQRDSAMYRCASSLDNTGELFFGEGSRLTVL.

V and J are TRBV15 and TRBJ2-7; D is perhaps TRBD2 (6 bases). The V end lost 3 bases, the J end lost 7 bases, and 10 bases lay between the germline ends. Looked up from germline, CDR1 is LNHNV and CDR2 is YYDKDF (reference sequence). CDR3 length: 12 residues. The DNA of the CDR3 is TGTGCCACCAGCAGGGGGGGACTGGAGCAGTACTTC. Translation: CATSRGGLEQYF.